This T cell receptor beta chain was identified during a study of cytomegalovirus exposure and HLA in healthy donors (dated by TCRdb to the late 2010s). Regarding the complete study: According to an earlier analysis of around 600 of the donors, some 180 million T cells yielded 95 million to 140 million unique TCR beta sequences and approximately 280 Gb of sequence data. To decide whether each TCR beta V gene segment behaved as functional or pseudogenic, an earlier analysis of some 600 of the donors relied on high-throughput TCR beta sequencing. Because of strong linkage in the cohort, roughly five DR-DQ haplotypes were treated as single units for association and clustering. An early release covering about 600 HLA-typed donors comprised around 300 gigabases of sequencing data and 65 million to 100 million unique TCR sequences. Along with the approximately 650-subject first cohort, a separate validation cohort of some 130 different subjects was used. To predict cytomegalovirus infection status, the study brought together high-throughput TCR immunosequencing, statistical association of individual TCRs with disease status, and machine learning. Donor age, sex, ethnicity and CMV serostatus were compiled alongside the repertoire data. A later genetic analysis used genome-wide SNP genotypes for about 60% of the roughly 670 donors, treating that subset as a discovery cohort. The study aimed to test whether cataloging public T cell receptors could reveal signatures of past pathogen exposure. In a later analysis, previously published TCR beta repertoires from several hundred donors were re-analyzed and high-resolution HLA genotyping was added so that TCR occurrence patterns could be studied. Typing coverage varied by locus: roughly 629-640 donors for A, B, C, DRB1 and DQB1; under 550 for DQA1; more than 600 for DPA1; approximately 490 for DPB1. In the later analysis, no new phenotypic data were used to find candidate immune exposures; instead, reliance was placed on TCR beta sequences and their occurrence across donors. Every discovery cohort repertoire had been produced on one sequencing platform. HLA typing included class I and class II loci at four-digit resolution. Among 398 genotyped donors of the cohort, an average of 235,054 unique TCR beta nucleotide sequences were sequenced per donor, roughly 20% of them non-productive. Using immunosequencing, the study profiled T cell repertoires from 640 or so subjects and related those repertoires to cytomegalovirus serostatus. The genetic ancestry cluster associated with self-reported Caucasian donors included 80% to 90% of the roughly 410 genotyped donors. Overall results and qualifications from the work: In a later analysis, several top co-occurrence clusters were reported to appear linked to parvovirus B19, influenza, CMV and Epstein-Barr virus. Compared with the approximately 710-donor mean, donors in an Asian-associated ancestry cluster had fewer N-insertions in productive TCRs, according to a later genetic analysis. Some IMGT-functional V segments, including TRBV6-2 and TRBV6-3, could not be distinguished by the 87-base-pair reads and were therefore excluded. The classifier was reported to diagnose cytomegalovirus status with high specificity and sensitivity in both the original and validation cohorts. In vitro tests confirmed that a few of the cytomegalovirus-associated TCR beta chains recognize cytomegalovirus antigens. In a later analysis, 15,000 to 20,000 TCR beta sequences were associated with specific HLA alleles at a false discovery rate of 0.05. Assigning TCR associations to individual alleles was difficult when HLA alleles, especially DR and DQ, strongly co-occurred. Because counts were too low, more than 15 rarely observed V segments, including chromosome 9 orphons, were excluded from the earlier analysis of a few hundred of the donors. In a later analysis, HLA-associated TCR beta chains showed more clonal expansion and lower generation probabilities than non-associated chains that were equally common. In this cohort, only TCR beta chains were sequenced, and detectable features were limited by the absence of alpha or paired-chain data. A group of highly shared sequence variants was considered likely to be a technical artifact of the sequencing pipeline. The authors suggested that the approach could potentially be extended to other disease states and immunological phenotypes. A later genetic analysis associated a missense DCLRE1C variant with V-gene and J-gene trimming of TCR beta chains, and an independent cohort replicated the association. Across donors, most TCR sequences were observed very rarely, whereas some public TCRs were present in many individuals. Correlated functional status among segregating V segments might be attributable to linkage disequilibrium, but an unknown experimental factor could not be ruled out. In an earlier analysis of over 550 of the donors, most TCR beta V segments were observed in productive rearrangements about 87% or about 30% of the time, broadly matching IMGT annotations. Sequencing depth was assumed to be roughly uniform across donors in the presence/absence analyses, though that assumption may not hold. According to a later analysis, most CMV-associated TCR beta chains appeared to be HLA-restricted, and the HLA associations seemed to be driven largely by CMV exposure. For the cohort, immune exposure information was limited to CMV serostatus. HLA typing was unavailable for some donors at each locus, so association tests used only the typed subset. In a later analysis, the rate of TCR association differed among HLA loci, with DRB1 alleles having the most associated TCRs and HLA-C alleles having the fewest. The study gave a list of some 150 TCR beta chains associated with cytomegalovirus. A further reported finding was that TCR beta sequences accurately predicted the HLA-A and HLA-B alleles for most subjects in the first cohort.

On this clone itself: What this receptor recognizes is not known. Within one base of it there is no much larger clone, and no base qualities were kept.

In total, about 650 healthy bone marrow donors made up the cohort. At the time of sampling, every cohort member was nominally healthy, though immune exposures that went unrecorded were likely present. The donor was CMV seronegative and belonged to the group of 350 or so seronegative cohort members. Each donor provided a peripheral blood sample, and peripheral blood mononuclear cells were used for TCR beta sequencing. Genomic DNA extraction from the blood cell samples was performed with the Qiagen DNeasy Blood Extraction Kit. Trimming costs V 5 bases and J 4 bases, and their ends lie 17 bases apart. The CDR1 and CDR2 encoded by the germline V gene (reference sequence) are MNHEY and SMNVEV. The CDR3 goes from the cysteine to the phenylalanine over 15 residues. Only the CDR3 DNA stays, 45 bases, in frame from base 1. Library method: the immunoSEQ multiplex PCR assay. For the multiplex PCR, a mixture combining 60 forward primers for TCR Vbeta segments and 13 reverse primers for TCR Jbeta segments was used. A multiplex PCR assay on genomic DNA amplified the CDR3 region of rearranged TCR beta genes. The Illumina HiSeq System was used to sequence the amplified TCR beta libraries as 87-base-pair reads. The authors' analysis ran thus. Across the 700 or so repertoires, a later analysis counted roughly 77 million unique TCR beta chains, 9 million to 14 million of which were shared by at least two donors. To remove PCR and sequencing errors, raw reads were error-corrected and collapsed into unique sequences using a nearest-neighbor algorithm that merged closely related sequences. CDR3 sequences were aligned to IMGT reference sequences to assign V, D and J gene segments. For a sequence to be retained, a match of at least six nucleotides was required to both a V gene segment and a J gene segment. A rearrangement was called productive if the CDR3 had no stop codons and remained in frame with V and J, and every other rearrangement was called non-productive. CDR3 was defined by IMGT convention, running from the second conserved V-encoded cysteine to the conserved J-encoded phenylalanine. The earlier analysis of more than 450 of the donors excluded sequences that lacked an unambiguous match to a single V gene segment. An earlier analysis of over 450 of the donors classified V segments as functional when productive rearrangements were above 56.7% and as segregating when the standard deviation between donors was above 5%. To diagnose cytomegalovirus status from the catalog of TCR beta chain sequences, a statistical classification framework was built. In a later analysis, V and J genes were assigned by comparing TCR nucleotide sequences against IMGT/GENE-DB human TR gene sequences. The TCRdist pipeline was used in a later analysis to assign CDR3 sequences and most-parsimonious VDJ recombination scenarios. In a later analysis, each TCR beta chain was defined by its CDR3 amino acid sequence together with its V-gene family, and reads lacking a unique V-gene family were excluded. In a later analysis, 450 to 600 highly shared, low-generation-probability nucleotide sequences were removed to address suspected cross-contamination and a sequencing artifact. For each public chain, a later analysis derived a clonal expansion index from normalized ranks of inferred template counts within each repertoire. In a later analysis, generation probabilities were computed using a VDJ recombination model fitted to out-of-frame rearrangements, and the results were checked against IGoR. Hypergeometric tests were used in a later analysis to score TCR-TCR, TCR-HLA and TCR-CMV co-occurrence, with a repertoire-size bias correction applied to the TCR pairs. A later analysis estimated false discovery rates by permuting HLA or CMV assignments 20 times. In a later analysis, co-occurring TCRs were grouped using DBSCAN, with TCRdist sequence similarity added in when clustering inside HLA-allele-positive subsets. Repertoires with fewer than 30,000 or more than 120,000 public chains were left out of co-occurrence clustering, as were four to six repertoires with anomalous nucleotide sharing. TCRdb mirrors the immuneACCESS table, restricted to in-frame sequences. Some clones are absent from its copies; in checked studies, under half trace to an unresolved V gene, and the reason for the others is unknown. That table supplies the V and J calls and clone size; D and trimming were determined from the DNA. The sample records over 120,000 clones, roughly 80% of which are singletons. The ten largest clones represent around 4.3% of the sample.

The sequence was collected from a man aged 35-49 years in good health and CMV-seronegative. The chain joins TRBV27 to TRBJ1-2, with a weak D call of TRBD1 (5 bases match). Sequenced input: PBMCs. The CDR3: CASSQGIQAFYGYTF. Read as DNA, the sequence is TGTGCCAGCAGTCAAGGGATACAGGCCTTCTATGGCTACACCTTC.